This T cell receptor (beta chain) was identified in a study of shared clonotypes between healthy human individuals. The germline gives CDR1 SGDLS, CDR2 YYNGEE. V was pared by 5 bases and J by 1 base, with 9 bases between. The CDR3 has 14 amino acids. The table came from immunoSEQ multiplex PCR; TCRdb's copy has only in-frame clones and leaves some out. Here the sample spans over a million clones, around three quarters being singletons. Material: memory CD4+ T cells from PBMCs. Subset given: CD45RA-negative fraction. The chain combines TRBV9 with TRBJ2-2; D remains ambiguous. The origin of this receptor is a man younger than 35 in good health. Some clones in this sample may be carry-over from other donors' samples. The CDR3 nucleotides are TGTGCCAGCAGTCTCCTAGGGAACACCGGGGAGCTGTTTTTT. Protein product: CASSLLGNTGELFF.